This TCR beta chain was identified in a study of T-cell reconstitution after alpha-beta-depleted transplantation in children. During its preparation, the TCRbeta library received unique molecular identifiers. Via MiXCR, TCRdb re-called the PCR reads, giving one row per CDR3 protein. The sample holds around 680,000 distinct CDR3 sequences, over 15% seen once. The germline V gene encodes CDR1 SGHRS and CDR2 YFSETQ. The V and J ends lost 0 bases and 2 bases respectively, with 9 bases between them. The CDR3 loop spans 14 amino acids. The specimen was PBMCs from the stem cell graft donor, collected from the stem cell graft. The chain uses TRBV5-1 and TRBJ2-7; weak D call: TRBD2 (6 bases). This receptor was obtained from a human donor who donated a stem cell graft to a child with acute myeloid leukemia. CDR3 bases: TGCGCCAGCAGCTTGGAGGGACTCCCCTACGAGCAGTACTTC. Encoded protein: CASSLEGLPYEQYF.